This T cell receptor beta chain was identified during a study of blood T cells in healthy people across ages. Primed by a sample-barcoded 5' primer and a J-beta primer mix, a second PCR proceeded for roughly 7 to 12 cycles. The template-switch adaptor was a 5' adaptor with 12 random nucleotides. It tagged each cDNA molecule. TCRdb reanalysed the 5' RACE reads using MiXCR and keeps one entry per CDR3 protein. The table shows about 830,000 distinct CDR3 sequences, with 58% occurring only once. Germline CDR1 is MNHEY and CDR2 is SVGEGT. The CDR3 is 13 amino acids. V was pared by 5 bases and J by 11 bases, with 11 bases of the junction left unmatched.

Specimen: blood. This TCR was sampled from a young man in good health. This chain joins TRBV6-2 or TRBV6-3 and TRBJ2-5, with 7 bases fitting TRBD2. CDR3 residues: CASSEAGSWEQYF. CDR3 bases: TGTGCCAGCAGTGAAGCGGGAAGTTGGGAGCAGTACTTC.